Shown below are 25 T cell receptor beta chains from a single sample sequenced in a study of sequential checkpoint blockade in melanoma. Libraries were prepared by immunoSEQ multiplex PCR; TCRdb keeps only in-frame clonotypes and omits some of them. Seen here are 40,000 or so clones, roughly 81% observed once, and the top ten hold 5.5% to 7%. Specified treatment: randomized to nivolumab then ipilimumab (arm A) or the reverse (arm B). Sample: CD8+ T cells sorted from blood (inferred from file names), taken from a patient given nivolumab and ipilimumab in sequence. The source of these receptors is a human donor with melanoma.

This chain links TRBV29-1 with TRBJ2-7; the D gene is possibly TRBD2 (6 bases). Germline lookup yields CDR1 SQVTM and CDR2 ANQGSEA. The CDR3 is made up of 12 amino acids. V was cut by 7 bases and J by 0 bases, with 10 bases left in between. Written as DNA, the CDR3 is TGCAGCGCCGCCGGGAGCTCCTACGAGCAGTACTTC. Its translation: CSAAGSSYEQYF.

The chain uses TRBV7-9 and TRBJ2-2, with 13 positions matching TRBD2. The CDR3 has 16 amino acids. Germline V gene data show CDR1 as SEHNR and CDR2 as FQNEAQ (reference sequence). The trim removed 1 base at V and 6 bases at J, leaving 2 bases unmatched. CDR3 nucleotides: TGTGCCAGCAGCTTAGTTGGACTAGCGGGAGCCGGGGAGCTGTTTTTT. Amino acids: CASSLVGLAGAGELFF.

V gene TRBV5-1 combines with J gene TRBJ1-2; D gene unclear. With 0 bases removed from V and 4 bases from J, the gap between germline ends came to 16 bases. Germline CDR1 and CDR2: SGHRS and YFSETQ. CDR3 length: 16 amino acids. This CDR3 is CASSLAAGFGGYGYTF. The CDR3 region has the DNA TGCGCCAGCAGCTTGGCCGCGGGCTTTGGAGGCTATGGCTACACCTTC.

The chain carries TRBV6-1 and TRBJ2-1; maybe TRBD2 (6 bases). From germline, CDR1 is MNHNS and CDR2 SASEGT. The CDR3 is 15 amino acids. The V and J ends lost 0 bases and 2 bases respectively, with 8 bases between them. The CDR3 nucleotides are TGTGCCAGCAGTGAAGCGGGGGGACCCTACAATGAGCAGTTCTTC. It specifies CASSEAGGPYNEQFF.

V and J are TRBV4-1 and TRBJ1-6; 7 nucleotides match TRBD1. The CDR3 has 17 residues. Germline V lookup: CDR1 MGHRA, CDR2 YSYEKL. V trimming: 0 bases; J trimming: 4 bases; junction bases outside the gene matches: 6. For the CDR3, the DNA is TGCGCCAGCAGCCAAGACGTGGGACAGACATATAATTCACCCCTCCACTTT. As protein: CASSQDVGQTYNSPLHF.

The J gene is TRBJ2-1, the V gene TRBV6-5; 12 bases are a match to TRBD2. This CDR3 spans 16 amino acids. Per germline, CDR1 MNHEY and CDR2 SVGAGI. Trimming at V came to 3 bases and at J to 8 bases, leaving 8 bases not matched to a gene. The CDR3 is CASSYGLAGWQDEQFF. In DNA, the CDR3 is TGTGCCAGCAGTTATGGACTAGCGGGGTGGCAGGATGAGCAGTTCTTC.

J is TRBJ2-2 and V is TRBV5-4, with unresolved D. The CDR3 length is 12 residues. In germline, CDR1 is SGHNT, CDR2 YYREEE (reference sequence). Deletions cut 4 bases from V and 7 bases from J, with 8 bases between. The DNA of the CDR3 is TGTGCCAGCAGCCAGGAAGTCGGGGAGCTGTTTTTT. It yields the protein CASSQEVGELFF. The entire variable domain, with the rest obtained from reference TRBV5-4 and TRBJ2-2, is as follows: ETGVTQSPTHLIKTRGQQVTLRCSSQSGHNTVSWYQQALGQGPQFIFQYYREEENGRGNFPPRFSGLQFPNYSSELNVNALELDDSALYLCASSQEVGELFFGEGSRLTVL.

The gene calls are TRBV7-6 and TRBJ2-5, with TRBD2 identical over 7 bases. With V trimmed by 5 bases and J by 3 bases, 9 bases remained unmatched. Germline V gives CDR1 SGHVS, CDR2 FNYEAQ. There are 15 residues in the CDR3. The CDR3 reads CASSPPRAGEETQYF. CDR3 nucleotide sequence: TGTGCCAGCAGCCCCCCCCGCGCGGGGGAAGAGACCCAGTACTTC.

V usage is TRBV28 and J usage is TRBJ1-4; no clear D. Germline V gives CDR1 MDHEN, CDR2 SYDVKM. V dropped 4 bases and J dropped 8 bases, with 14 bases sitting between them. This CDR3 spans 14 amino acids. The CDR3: CASSYAALYEKLFF. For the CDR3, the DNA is TGTGCCAGCAGTTACGCCGCCCTCTACGAAAAACTGTTTTTT.

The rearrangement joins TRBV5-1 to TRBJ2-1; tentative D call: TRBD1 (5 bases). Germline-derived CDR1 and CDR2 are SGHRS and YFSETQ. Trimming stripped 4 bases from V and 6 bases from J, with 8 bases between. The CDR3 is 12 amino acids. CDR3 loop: CASSPGSNEQFF. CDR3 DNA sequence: TGCGCCAGCAGCCCAGGGTCCAATGAGCAGTTCTTC. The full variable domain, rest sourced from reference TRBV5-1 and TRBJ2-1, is KAGVTQTPRYLIKTRGQQVTLSCSPISGHRSVSWYQQTPGQGLQFLFEYFSETQRNKGNFPGRFSGRQFSNSRSEMNVSTLELGDSALYLCASSPGSNEQFFGPGTRLTVL.

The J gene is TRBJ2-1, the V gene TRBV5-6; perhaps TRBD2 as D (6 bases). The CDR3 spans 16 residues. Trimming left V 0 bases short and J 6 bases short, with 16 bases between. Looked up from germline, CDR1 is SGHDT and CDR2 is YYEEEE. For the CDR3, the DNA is TGTGCCAGCAGCTTGGAGGTCCTTACGGAGGGCAATGAGCAGTTCTTC. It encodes CASSLEVLTEGNEQFF. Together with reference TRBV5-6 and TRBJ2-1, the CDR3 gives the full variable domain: DAGVTQSPTHLIKTRGQQVTLRCSPKSGHDTVSWYQQALGQGPQFIFQYYEEEERQRGNFPDRFSGHQFPNYSSELNVNALLLGDSALYLCASSLEVLTEGNEQFFGPGTRLTVL.

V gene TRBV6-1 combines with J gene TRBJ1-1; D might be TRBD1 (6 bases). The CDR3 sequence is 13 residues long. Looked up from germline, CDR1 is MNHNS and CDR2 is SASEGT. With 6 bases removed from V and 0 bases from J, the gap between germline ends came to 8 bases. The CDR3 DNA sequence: TGTGCCAGCAGAACAGGGCTGAACACTGAAGCTTTCTTT. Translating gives CASRTGLNTEAFF.

The CDR3 nucleotides are TGTGCCAGCGGAGTGGTAGCAGGGAACTATGGCTACACCTTC. Translating gives CASGVVAGNYGYTF. The chain employs TRBV6-5 and TRBJ1-2; the D gene is possibly TRBD1 (5 bases). V lost 8 bases and J lost 2, with 15 bases in between. The V gene's germline CDR1 is MNHEY and CDR2 SVGAGI. The CDR3 covers 14 residues.

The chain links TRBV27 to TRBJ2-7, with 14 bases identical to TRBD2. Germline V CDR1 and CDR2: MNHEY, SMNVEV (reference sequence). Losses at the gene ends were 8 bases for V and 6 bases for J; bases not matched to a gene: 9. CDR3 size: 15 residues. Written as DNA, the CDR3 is TGTGCCAGCCGACTAGCGGGAGGGCCTCGGGGCGAGCAGTACTTC. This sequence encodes CASRLAGGPRGEQYF.

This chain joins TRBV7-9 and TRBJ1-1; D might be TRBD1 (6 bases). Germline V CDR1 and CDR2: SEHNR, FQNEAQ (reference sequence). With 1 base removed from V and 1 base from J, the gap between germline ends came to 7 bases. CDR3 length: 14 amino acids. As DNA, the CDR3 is TGTGCCAGCAGCTTAGTGACAGGGAACACTGAAGCTTTCTTT. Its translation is CASSLVTGNTEAFF.

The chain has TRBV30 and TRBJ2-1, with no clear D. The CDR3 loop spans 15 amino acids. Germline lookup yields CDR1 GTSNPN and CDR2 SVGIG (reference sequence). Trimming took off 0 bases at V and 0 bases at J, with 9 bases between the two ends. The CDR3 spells CAWSVRDPSYNEQFF. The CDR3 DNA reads TGTGCCTGGAGTGTACGAGATCCCTCCTACAATGAGCAGTTCTTC.

CDR3 in DNA: TGCGCCAGCAGTCAAGGGGGCTTAGGCTCCTACGAGCAGTACTTC. Encoded protein: CASSQGGLGSYEQYF. This chain joins TRBV5-1 and TRBJ2-7; 7 bases align to TRBD1. Germline CDR1 reads SGHRS; CDR2 reads YFSETQ. The V segment lost 5 bases and the J segment 0 bases; nucleotides outside the gene matches: 8. The CDR3 has 15 residues.

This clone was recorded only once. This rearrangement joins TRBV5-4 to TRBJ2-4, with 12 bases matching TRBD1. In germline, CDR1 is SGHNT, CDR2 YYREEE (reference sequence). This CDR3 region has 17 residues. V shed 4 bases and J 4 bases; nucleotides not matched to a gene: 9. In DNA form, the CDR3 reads TGTGCCAGCAGCCCGTGGGGACAGGGGGCGGATAAAAACATTCAGTACTTC. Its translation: CASSPWGQGADKNIQYF. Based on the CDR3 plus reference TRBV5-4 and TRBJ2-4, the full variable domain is ETGVTQSPTHLIKTRGQQVTLRCSSQSGHNTVSWYQQALGQGPQFIFQYYREEENGRGNFPPRFSGLQFPNYSSELNVNALELDDSALYLCASSPWGQGADKNIQYFGAGTRLSVL.

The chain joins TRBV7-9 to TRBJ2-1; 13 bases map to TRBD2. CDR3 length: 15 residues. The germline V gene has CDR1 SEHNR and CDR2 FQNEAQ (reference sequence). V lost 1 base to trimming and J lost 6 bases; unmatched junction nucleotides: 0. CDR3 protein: CASSLGTSGGNEQFF. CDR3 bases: TGTGCCAGCAGCTTAGGGACTAGCGGGGGCAATGAGCAGTTCTTC.

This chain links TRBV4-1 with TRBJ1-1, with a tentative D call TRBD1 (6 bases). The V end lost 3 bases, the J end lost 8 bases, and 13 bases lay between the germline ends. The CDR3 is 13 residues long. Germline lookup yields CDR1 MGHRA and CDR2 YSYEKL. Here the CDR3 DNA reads TGCGCCAGCAGCCATCTACTCGACAGGGAAGCTTTCTTT. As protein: CASSHLLDREAFF.

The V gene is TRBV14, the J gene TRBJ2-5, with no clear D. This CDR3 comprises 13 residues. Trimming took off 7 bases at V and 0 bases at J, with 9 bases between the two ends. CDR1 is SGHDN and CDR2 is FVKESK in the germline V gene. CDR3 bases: TGTGCCAGCAAGATGGCAAACCAAGAGACCCAGTACTTC. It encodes CASKMANQETQYF.

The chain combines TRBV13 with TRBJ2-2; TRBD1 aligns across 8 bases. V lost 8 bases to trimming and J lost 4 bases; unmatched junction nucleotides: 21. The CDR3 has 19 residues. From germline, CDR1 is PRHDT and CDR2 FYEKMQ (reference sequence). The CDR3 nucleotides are TGTGCCAGCGGTTCCTCCGGGACAGGTGTGGAGCCTGGCACCGGGGAGCTGTTTTTT. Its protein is CASGSSGTGVEPGTGELFF. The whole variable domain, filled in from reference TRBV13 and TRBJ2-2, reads AAGVIQSPRHLIKEKRETATLKCYPIPRHDTVYWYQQGPGQDPQFLISFYEKMQSDKGSIPDRFSAQQFSDYHSELNMSSLELGDSALYFCASGSSGTGVEPGTGELFFGEGSRLTVL.

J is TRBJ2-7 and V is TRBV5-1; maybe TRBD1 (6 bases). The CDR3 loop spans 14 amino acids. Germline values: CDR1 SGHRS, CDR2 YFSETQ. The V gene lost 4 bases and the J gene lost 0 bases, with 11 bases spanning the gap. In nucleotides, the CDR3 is TGCGCCAGCAGCGCAGGGGATTACTCCTACGAGCAGTACTTC. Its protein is CASSAGDYSYEQYF.

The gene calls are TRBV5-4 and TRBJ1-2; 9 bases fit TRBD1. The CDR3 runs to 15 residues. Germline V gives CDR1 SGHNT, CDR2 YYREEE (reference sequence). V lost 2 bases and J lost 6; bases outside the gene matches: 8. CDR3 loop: CASSFLFDRGDGYTF. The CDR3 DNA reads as TGTGCCAGCAGCTTTTTATTTGACAGGGGGGATGGCTACACCTTC.

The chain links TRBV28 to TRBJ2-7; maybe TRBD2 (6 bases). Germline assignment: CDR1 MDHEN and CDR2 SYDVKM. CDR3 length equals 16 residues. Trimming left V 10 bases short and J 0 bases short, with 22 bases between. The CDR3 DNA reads TGTGCCACGTCAACGCCACCCGGGGGAAGCTCCTACGAGCAGTACTTC. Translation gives CATSTPPGGSSYEQYF. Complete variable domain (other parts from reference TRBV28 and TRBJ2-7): DVKVTQSSRYLVKRTGEKVFLECVQDMDHENMFWYRQDPGLGLRLIYFSYDVKMKEKGDIPEGYSVSREKKERFSLILESASTNQTSMYLCATSTPPGGSSYEQYFGPGTRLTVT.